The 10 T cell receptor beta chains given below trace back to one sample, sequenced in a study of OX40 agonist ivuxolimab in advanced cancers. Sequenced by immunoSEQ multiplex PCR; TCRdb stores in-frame clones only, minus some. The table has tens of thousands of clones, roughly 92% seen once. Source: CD4+ or CD8+ T cells sorted from blood, taken in a trial of the OX40 agonist ivuxolimab. Source of these receptors: an adult with an advanced solid tumor such as melanoma, head and neck, liver or kidney cancer.

This chain joins TRBV6-1 and TRBJ1-1; unclear D gene. V gave up 7 bases and J gave up 1 base, with 13 bases separating them. There are 14 residues in the CDR3. Germline loops: CDR1 MNHNS, CDR2 SASEGT. CDR3 amino acids: CASNPRPANTEAFF. The CDR3 region has the DNA TGTGCCAGCAATCCACGACCGGCGAACACTGAAGCTTTCTTT.

The chain combines TRBV27 with TRBJ2-7; no firm D call. Germline CDR1 MNHEY, CDR2 SMNVEV (reference sequence). The length of the CDR3 is 15 residues. The germline V and J ends were trimmed by 5 bases and 2 bases, with 16 bases remaining between them. CDR3 sequence: CASSASQGRPYEQYF. The CDR3 DNA follows: TGTGCCAGCAGTGCTTCTCAAGGGCGCCCCTACGAGCAGTACTTC.

V and J are TRBV7-3 and TRBJ2-1, with D maybe TRBD2 (5 bases). CDR1 SGHTA and CDR2 FQGTGA come from the germline V gene. CDR3 length: 15 amino acids. V shed 5 bases and J shed 0 bases, with 11 bases lying between them. As DNA, the CDR3 is TGTGCCAGCAGCCCCGGACGGGGCTCCTACAATGAGCAGTTCTTC. It yields the protein CASSPGRGSYNEQFF.

The chain combines TRBV5-4 with TRBJ2-7; 9 positions agree with TRBD1. Germline V CDR1 and CDR2: SGHNT, YYREEE (reference sequence). Trimming at V came to 0 bases and at J to 7 bases, leaving 8 bases not matched to a gene. The CDR3 totals 15 residues. Here the CDR3 reads CASSLDNRGQGEQYF. CDR3 coding DNA: TGTGCCAGCAGCTTGGATAACAGGGGGCAAGGGGAGCAGTACTTC.

The gene calls are TRBV14 and TRBJ2-5; tentative D call: TRBD2 (5 bases). The CDR3 loop spans 15 amino acids. Trimming shortened V by 2 bases and J by 5 bases, and 15 bases separated the two germline ends. Germline V gives CDR1 SGHDN, CDR2 FVKESK. CDR3 sequence: CASSQPRGGWETQYF. The CDR3 DNA is TGTGCCAGCAGCCAACCCCGTGGCGGGTGGGAGACCCAGTACTTC.

The J gene is TRBJ1-3, the V gene TRBV5-6; no clear D gene. The V gene's germline CDR1 is SGHDT and CDR2 YYEEEE. Trimming took off 2 bases at V and 7 bases at J, with 4 bases between the two ends. The CDR3 is 11 residues long. Here the CDR3 reads CASSFQNTIYF. CDR3 sequence (DNA): TGTGCCAGCAGCTTCCAGAACACCATATATTTT.

The chain recombines TRBV6-1 with TRBJ2-6, with D tentatively TRBD1 or TRBD2 (5 bases each). There are 14 residues in the CDR3. From germline, CDR1 is MNHNS and CDR2 SASEGT. V was pared by 3 bases and J by 4 bases, with 7 bases between. For the CDR3, the DNA is TGTGCCAGCAGTGAGGGGGTGGGGGCCAACGTCCTGACTTTC. Amino acid sequence: CASSEGVGANVLTF.

Remarks on this clone: The sample holds other DNA sequences that translate to the same CDR3. The chain has TRBV6-5 and TRBJ2-7; no reliable D call. Per the germline V gene, CDR1 is MNHEY and CDR2 is SVGAGI. The CDR3 extends over 13 amino acids. V was clipped by 3 bases and J by 3 bases, with 9 bases between them. The CDR3 protein is CASSYDRDYEQYF. CDR3 nucleotide sequence: TGTGCCAGCAGTTATGACCGAGACTACGAGCAGTACTTC.

The V and J genes are TRBV5-4 and TRBJ1-1; no reliable D call. The CDR3 spans 15 residues. Trimming removed 4 bases from V and 1 base from J, with 14 bases in between. From germline, CDR1 is SGHNT and CDR2 YYREEE (reference sequence). CDR3 DNA sequence: TGTGCCAGCAGCCCCTGGGGAGGCCAGAACACTGAAGCTTTCTTT. Residues: CASSPWGGQNTEAFF.

V is TRBV6-1 and J is TRBJ2-1; no definite D call. The CDR3 consists of 13 residues. Trimming took off 5 bases at V and 5 bases at J, with 10 bases between the two ends. Germline V lookup: CDR1 MNHNS, CDR2 SASEGT. CDR3 in DNA: TGTGCCAGCAGTCTTGTCCCTCACAATGAGCAGTTCTTC. This codes for CASSLVPHNEQFF.